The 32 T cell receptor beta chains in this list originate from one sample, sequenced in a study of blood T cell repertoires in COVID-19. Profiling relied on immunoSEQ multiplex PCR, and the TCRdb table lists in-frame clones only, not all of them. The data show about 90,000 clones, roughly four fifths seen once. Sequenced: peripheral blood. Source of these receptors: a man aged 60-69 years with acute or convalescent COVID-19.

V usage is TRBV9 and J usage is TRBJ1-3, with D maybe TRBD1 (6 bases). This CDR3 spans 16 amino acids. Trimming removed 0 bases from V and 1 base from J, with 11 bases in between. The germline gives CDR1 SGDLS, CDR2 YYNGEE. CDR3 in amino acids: CASSVGPGTSGNTIYF. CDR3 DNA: TGTGCCAGCAGCGTAGGTCCGGGGACATCTGGAAACACCATATATTTT.

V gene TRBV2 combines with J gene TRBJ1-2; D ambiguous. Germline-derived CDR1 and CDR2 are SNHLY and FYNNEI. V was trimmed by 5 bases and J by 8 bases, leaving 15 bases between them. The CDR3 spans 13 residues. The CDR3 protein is CASSTGPGGGYTF. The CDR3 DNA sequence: TGTGCCAGCAGTACCGGGCCCGGAGGGGGCTACACCTTC.

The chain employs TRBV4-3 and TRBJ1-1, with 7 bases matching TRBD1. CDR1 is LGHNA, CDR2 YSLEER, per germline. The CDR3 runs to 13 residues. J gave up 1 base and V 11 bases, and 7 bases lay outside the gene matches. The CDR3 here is CASGQRRNTEAFF. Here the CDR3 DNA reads TGCGCCTCGGGACAGAGAAGGAACACTGAAGCTTTCTTT.

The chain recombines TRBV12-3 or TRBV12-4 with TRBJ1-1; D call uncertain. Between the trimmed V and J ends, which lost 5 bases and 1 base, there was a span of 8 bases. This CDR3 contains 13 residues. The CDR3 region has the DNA TGTGCCAGCAGTGTACAGAGGAACACTGAAGCTTTCTTT. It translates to CASSVQRNTEAFF.

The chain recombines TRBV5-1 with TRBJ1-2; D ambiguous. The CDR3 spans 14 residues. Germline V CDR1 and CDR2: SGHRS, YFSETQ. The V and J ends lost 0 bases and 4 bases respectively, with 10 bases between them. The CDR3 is CASSLELLSYGYTF. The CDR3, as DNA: TGCGCCAGCAGCTTGGAACTCCTCTCCTATGGCTACACCTTC.

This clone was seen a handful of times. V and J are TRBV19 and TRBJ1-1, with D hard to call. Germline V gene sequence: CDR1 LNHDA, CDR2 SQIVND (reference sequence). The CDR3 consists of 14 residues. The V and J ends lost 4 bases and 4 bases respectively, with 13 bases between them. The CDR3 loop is CASSSGRDGTEAFF. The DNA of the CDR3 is TGTGCCAGTAGTAGCGGACGGGATGGCACTGAAGCTTTCTTT.

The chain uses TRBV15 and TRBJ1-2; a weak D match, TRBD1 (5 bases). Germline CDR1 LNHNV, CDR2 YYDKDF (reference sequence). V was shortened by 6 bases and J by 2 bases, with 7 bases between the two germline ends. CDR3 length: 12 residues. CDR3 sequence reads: CATSRQNYGYTF. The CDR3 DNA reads TGTGCCACCAGTAGACAGAACTATGGCTACACCTTC.

The CDR3 DNA reads as TGTGCCAGCAGCCAAGACGGGTTCCAGCCCCAGCATTTT. Translation: CASSQDGFQPQHF. The rearrangement joins TRBV3-1 (or the pseudogene TRBV3-2) to TRBJ1-5; D call uncertain. V lost 0 bases and J 7 bases, leaving 7 bases between the germline ends. The length of the CDR3 is 13 residues. Germline-derived CDR1 and CDR2 are LGHDT and YNNKEL (reference sequence).

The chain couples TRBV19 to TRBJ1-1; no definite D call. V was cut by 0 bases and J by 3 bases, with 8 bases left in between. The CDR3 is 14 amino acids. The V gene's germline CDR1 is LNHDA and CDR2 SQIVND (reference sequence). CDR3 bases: TGTGCCAGTAGTATAGATCCTCCTTACACTGAAGCTTTCTTT. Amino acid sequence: CASSIDPPYTEAFF.

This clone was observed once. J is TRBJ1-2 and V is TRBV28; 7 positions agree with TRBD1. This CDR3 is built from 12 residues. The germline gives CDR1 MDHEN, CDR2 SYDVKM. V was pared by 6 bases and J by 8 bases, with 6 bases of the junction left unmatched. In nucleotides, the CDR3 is TGTGCCAGCAGCGAGACAGGGCGAGGCTACACCTTC. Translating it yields CASSETGRGYTF.

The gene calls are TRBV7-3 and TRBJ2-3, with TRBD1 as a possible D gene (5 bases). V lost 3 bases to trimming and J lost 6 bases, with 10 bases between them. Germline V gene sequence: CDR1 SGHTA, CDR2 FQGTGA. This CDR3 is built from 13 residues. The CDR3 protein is CASSLTDVDTQYF. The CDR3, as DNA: TGTGCCAGCAGCTTGACAGATGTGGATACGCAGTATTTT. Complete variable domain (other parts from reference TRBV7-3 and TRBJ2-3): GAGVSQTPSNKVTEKGKYVELRCDPISGHTALYWYRQSLGQGPEFLIYFQGTGAADDSGLPNDRFFAVRPEGSVSTLKIQRTERGDSAVYLCASSLTDVDTQYFGPGTRLTVL.

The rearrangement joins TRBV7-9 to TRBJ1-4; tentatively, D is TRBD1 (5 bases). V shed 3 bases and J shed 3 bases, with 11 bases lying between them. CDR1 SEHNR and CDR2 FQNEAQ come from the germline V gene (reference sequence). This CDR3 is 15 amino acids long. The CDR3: CASSLRDGPNEKLFF. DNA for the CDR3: TGTGCCAGCAGCTTGCGGGACGGGCCTAATGAAAAACTGTTTTTT.

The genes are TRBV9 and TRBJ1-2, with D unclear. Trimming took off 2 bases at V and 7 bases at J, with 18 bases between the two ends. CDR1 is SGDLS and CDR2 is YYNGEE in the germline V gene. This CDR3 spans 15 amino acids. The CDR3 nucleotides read TGTGCCAGCAGCGTCCTACACGTCCCCGACTCTGGCTACACCTTC. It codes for CASSVLHVPDSGYTF.

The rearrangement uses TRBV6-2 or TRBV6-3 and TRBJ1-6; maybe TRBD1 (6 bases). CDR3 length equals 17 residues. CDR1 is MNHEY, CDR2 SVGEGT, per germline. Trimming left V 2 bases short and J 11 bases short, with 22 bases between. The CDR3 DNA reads TGTGCCAGCAGTTACGGGGGGGCAGCGGGGACCGGGACACCCCTCCACTTT. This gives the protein CASSYGGAAGTGTPLHF.

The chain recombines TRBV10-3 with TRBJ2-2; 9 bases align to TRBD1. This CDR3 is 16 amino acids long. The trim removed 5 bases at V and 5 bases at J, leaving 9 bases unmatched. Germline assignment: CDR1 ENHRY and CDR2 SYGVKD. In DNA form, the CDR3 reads TGTGCCATCAGTCCAGTCCGGGACAGGGCAACCGGGGAGCTGTTTTTT. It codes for CAISPVRDRATGELFF.

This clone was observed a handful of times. The CDR3 DNA follows: TGTGCCAGCAGCGTAGGGCCCTATTCACCCCTCCACTTT. This codes for CASSVGPYSPLHF. V and J are TRBV7-6 and TRBJ1-6; D gene unclear. Germline V lookup: CDR1 SGHVS, CDR2 FNYEAQ. Trimming took off 5 bases at V and 8 bases at J, with 10 bases between the two ends. CDR3 length: 13 amino acids.

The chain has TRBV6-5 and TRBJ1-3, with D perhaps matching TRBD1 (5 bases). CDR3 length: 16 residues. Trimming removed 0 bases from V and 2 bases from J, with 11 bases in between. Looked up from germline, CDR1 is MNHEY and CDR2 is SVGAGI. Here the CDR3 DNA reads TGTGCCAGCAGTTACTCGACGGGGGAAGCTGGAAACACCATATATTTT. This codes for CASSYSTGEAGNTIYF.

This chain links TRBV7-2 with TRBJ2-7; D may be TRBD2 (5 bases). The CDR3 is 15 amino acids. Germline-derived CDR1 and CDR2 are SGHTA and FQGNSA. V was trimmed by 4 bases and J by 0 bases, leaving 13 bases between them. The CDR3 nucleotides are TGTGCCAGCAGCTCGCCGGAGGTCCTCTCCTACGAGCAGTACTTC. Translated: CASSSPEVLSYEQYF.

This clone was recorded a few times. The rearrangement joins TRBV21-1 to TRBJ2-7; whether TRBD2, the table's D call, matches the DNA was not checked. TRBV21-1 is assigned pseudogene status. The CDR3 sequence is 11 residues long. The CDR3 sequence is CANLLAGEQYF. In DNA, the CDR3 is TGTGCCAACCTATTAGCGGGGGAGCAGTACTTC.

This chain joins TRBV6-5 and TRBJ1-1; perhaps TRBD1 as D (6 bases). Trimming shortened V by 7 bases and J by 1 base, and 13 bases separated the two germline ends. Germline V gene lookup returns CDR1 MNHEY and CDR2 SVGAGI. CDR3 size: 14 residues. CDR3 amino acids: CASTRVGGNTEAFF. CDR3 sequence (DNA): TGTGCCAGCACCAGGGTAGGGGGGAACACTGAAGCTTTCTTT.

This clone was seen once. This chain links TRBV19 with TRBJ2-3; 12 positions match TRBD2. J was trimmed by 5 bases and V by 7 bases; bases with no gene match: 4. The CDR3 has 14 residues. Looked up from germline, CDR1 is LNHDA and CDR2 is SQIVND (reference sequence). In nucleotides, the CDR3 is TGTGCCAGTACTAGCGGGGGGGCAGGAGATACGCAGTATTTT. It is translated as CASTSGGAGDTQYF.

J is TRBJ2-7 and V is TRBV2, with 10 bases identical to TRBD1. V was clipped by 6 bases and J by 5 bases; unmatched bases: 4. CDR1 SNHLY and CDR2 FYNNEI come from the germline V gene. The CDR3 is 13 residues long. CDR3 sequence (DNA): TGTGCCAGCAGAAGGGACAGGGGCAACGAGCAGTACTTC. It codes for CASRRDRGNEQYF. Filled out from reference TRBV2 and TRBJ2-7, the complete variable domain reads EPEVTQTPSHQVTQMGQEVILRCVPISNHLYFYWYRQILGQKVEFLVSFYNNEISEKSEIFDDQFSVERPDGSNFTLKIRSTKLEDSAMYFCASRRDRGNEQYFGPGTRLTVT.

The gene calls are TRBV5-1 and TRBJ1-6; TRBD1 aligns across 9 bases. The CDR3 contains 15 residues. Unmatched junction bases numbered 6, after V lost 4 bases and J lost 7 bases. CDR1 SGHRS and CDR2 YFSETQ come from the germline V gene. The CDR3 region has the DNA TGCGCCAGCAGCGGTACCGGGACAGGGAATTCACCCCTCCACTTT. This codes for CASSGTGTGNSPLHF.

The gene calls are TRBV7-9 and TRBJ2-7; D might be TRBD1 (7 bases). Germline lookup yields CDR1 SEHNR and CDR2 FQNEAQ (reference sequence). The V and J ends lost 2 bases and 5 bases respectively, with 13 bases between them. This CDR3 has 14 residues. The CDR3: CASSLLSGGNEQYF. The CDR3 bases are TGTGCCAGCAGCTTACTGTCAGGGGGGAACGAGCAGTACTTC.

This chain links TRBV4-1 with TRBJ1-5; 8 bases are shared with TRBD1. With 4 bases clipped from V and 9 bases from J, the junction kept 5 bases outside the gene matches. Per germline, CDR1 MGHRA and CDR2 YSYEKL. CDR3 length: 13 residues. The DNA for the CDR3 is TGCGCCAGCAGCCGTACAGGGGGAAGGCCCCAGCATTTT. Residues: CASSRTGGRPQHF.

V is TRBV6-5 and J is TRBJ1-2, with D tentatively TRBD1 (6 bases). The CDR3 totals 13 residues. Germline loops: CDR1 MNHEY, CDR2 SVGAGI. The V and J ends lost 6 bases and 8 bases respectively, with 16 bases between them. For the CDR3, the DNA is TGTGCCAGCAGCCTAGGGGGGGCGGAGGGCTACACCTTC. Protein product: CASSLGGAEGYTF.

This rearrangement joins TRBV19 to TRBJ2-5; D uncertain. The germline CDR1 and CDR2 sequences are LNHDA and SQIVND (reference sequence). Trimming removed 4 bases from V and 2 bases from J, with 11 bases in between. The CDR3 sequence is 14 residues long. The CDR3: CASSKSHGQETQYF. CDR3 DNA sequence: TGTGCCAGTAGTAAGTCGCACGGGCAAGAGACCCAGTACTTC.

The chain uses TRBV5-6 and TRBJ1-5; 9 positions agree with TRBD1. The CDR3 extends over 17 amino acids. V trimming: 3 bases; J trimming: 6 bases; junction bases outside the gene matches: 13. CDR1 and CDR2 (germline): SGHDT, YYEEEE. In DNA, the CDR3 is TGTGCCAGCAGCTCAGGGACAGGGTTGTTCTCTGGTCAGCCCCAGCATTTT. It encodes CASSSGTGLFSGQPQHF.

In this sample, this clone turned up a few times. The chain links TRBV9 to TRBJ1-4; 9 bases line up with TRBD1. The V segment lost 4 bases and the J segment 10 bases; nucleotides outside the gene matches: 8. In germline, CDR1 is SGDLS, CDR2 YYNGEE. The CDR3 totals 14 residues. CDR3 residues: CASSLTGQGGKLFF. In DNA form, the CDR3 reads TGTGCCAGCAGCTTGACGGGACAGGGAGGAAAACTGTTTTTT.

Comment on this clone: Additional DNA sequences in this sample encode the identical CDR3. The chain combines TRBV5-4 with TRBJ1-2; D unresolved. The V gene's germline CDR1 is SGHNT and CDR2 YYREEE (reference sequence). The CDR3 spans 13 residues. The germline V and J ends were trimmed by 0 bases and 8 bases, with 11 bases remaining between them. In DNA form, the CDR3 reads TGTGCCAGCAGCTTGGATAGAGGGAGAGGCTACACCTTC. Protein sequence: CASSLDRGRGYTF. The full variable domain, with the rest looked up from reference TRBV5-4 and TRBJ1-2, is ETGVTQSPTHLIKTRGQQVTLRCSSQSGHNTVSWYQQALGQGPQFIFQYYREEENGRGNFPPRFSGLQFPNYSSELNVNALELDDSALYLCASSLDRGRGYTFGSGTRLTVV.

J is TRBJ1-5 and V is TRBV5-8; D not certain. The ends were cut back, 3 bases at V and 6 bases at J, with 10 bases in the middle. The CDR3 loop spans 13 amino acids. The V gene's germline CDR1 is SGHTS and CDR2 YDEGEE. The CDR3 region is CASSYSRGQPQHF. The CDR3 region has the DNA TGTGCCAGCAGCTACTCCCGGGGTCAGCCCCAGCATTTT.

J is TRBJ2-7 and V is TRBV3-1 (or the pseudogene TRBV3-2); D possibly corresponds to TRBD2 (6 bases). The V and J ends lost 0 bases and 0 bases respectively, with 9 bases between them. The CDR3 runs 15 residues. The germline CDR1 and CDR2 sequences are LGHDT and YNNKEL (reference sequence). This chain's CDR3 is CASSQEGTASYEQYF. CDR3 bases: TGTGCCAGCAGCCAAGAGGGGACTGCCTCCTACGAGCAGTACTTC.